These 30 T cell receptor beta chains originate from one sample sequenced in a study of shared clonotypes between healthy human individuals. TCRdb's copy holds only in-frame clones and misses some; the assay was immunoSEQ multiplex PCR. The sample has 2 million to 2.5 million clones, around 90% seen once; the top ten hold approximately 0.4%. Sequencing was carried out using naive CD4+ T cells from PBMCs. Documented subset: CD45RA+ positively selected. These receptors originate from a man younger than 35 in good health. Some clones in this sample may be carry-over from other donors' samples.

This chain links TRBV5-1 with TRBJ2-3; 8 bases agree with TRBD2. This CDR3 has 13 amino acids. The germline CDR1 and CDR2 sequences are SGHRS and YFSETQ. V lost 4 bases to trimming and J lost 3 bases; unmatched junction nucleotides: 1. The CDR3 loop is CASSREGTDTQYF. Here the CDR3 DNA reads TGCGCCAGCAGCCGGGAGGGGACAGATACGCAGTATTTT.

J is TRBJ1-1 and V is TRBV4-1; D unresolved. Germline CDR1 and CDR2: MGHRA and YSYEKL. This CDR3 region has 15 residues. V lost 1 base and J 4 bases, leaving 13 bases between the germline ends. CDR3 protein: CASSQVNSQPTEAFF. As DNA, the CDR3 is TGCGCCAGCAGCCAAGTAAACAGCCAGCCCACTGAAGCTTTCTTT.

This chain joins TRBV28 and TRBJ2-3; D might be TRBD1 or TRBD2, each matching 5 bases. Germline loops: CDR1 MDHEN, CDR2 SYDVKM. CDR3 size: 17 residues. Deletions cut 7 bases from V and 1 base from J, with 21 bases between. DNA of the CDR3: TGTGCCAGCATTCAAGCTGGGGGTGTCCTGCGCACAGATACGCAGTATTTT. This codes for CASIQAGGVLRTDTQYF. The full variable domain, its missing parts supplied by reference TRBV28 and TRBJ2-3, is DVKVTQSSRYLVKRTGEKVFLECVQDMDHENMFWYRQDPGLGLRLIYFSYDVKMKEKGDIPEGYSVSREKKERFSLILESASTNQTSMYLCASIQAGGVLRTDTQYFGPGTRLTVL.

As regards this clone: This could be a read error, since a much larger clone is one nucleotide away. This CDR3 is also generated by other DNA sequences in the sample. The chain carries TRBV18 and TRBJ2-7; D unresolved. V lost 3 bases, J lost 0 bases, and 6 bases lay in between. The V gene's germline CDR1 is KGHSH and CDR2 LQKENI. The length of the CDR3 is 13 residues. The CDR3 reads CASSPPSSYEQYF. The CDR3 DNA reads TGTGCCAGCTCACCGCCGAGCTCCTACGAGCAGTACTTC.

The chain uses TRBV7-6 and TRBJ2-1; 14 nucleotides align to TRBD2. This CDR3 has 15 amino acids. J was trimmed by 8 bases and V by 3 bases; bases with no gene match: 3. CDR1 is SGHVS, CDR2 FNYEAQ, per germline. As DNA, the CDR3 is TGTGCCAGCAGCTTGGGACTAGCGGGAGTTTATGAGCAGTTCTTC. Its protein product is CASSLGLAGVYEQFF.

This sequence joins TRBV5-1 and TRBJ2-5, with a possible D match to TRBD1 (6 bases). Germline CDR1 is SGHRS and CDR2 is YFSETQ. The V end was cut by 3 bases, the J end by 3 bases, with 15 bases between. There are 15 residues in the CDR3. CDR3 sequence reads: CASSSSGTPEETQYF. The CDR3 nucleotides are TGCGCCAGCAGCTCATCCGGGACACCCGAAGAGACCCAGTACTTC.

V is TRBV4-3 and J is TRBJ2-5; D is tentatively TRBD1 or TRBD2 (5 bases each). Germline V gives CDR1 LGHNA, CDR2 YSLEER. The CDR3 covers 16 residues. The V end lost 1 base, the J end lost 1 base, and 13 bases lay between the germline ends. The chain's CDR3 is CASSQGPGGFQETQYF. The CDR3 nucleotides are TGCGCCAGCAGCCAAGGCCCTGGGGGATTCCAAGAGACCCAGTACTTC.

V and J are TRBV5-1 and TRBJ2-3; a possible D gene is TRBD2 (7 bases). Germline lookup yields CDR1 SGHRS and CDR2 YFSETQ. The V and J ends lost 5 bases and 4 bases respectively, with 11 bases between them. The CDR3 sequence is 13 residues long. The CDR3 loop reads CASRGAGADTQYF. CDR3 sequence (DNA): TGCGCCAGCAGGGGGGCGGGAGCAGATACGCAGTATTTT.

A few counts support this clone. This CDR3 is also generated by other DNA sequences in the sample. The chain carries TRBV29-1 and TRBJ1-1, with D unclear. The CDR3 has 13 residues. Germline lookup yields CDR1 SQVTM and CDR2 ANQGSEA. V was pared by 0 bases and J by 1 base, with 6 bases between. The CDR3 nucleotides are TGCAGCGTTGAAGAAGGACGGAACACTGAAGCTTTCTTT. Its translation: CSVEEGRNTEAFF.

The chain couples TRBV28 to TRBJ2-1; D perhaps matches TRBD2 (5 bases). Trimming left V 8 bases short and J 4 bases short, with 12 bases between. The CDR3 covers 13 residues. CDR1 MDHEN and CDR2 SYDVKM come from the germline V gene. The DNA for the CDR3 is TGTGCCAGCCGTTCCAGCGGATACAATGAGCAGTTCTTC. Protein sequence: CASRSSGYNEQFF.

The chain carries TRBV6-5 and TRBJ2-7; D tentatively fits TRBD1 or TRBD2 (5 bases each). The CDR3 extends over 15 amino acids. V lost 3 bases to trimming and J lost 2 bases, with 14 bases between them. Germline V CDR1 and CDR2: MNHEY, SVGAGI. CDR3 in DNA: TGTGCCAGCAGTTATCCGGGGCAGGCTGCCTACGAGCAGTACTTC. Its translation: CASSYPGQAAYEQYF.

The rearrangement joins TRBV5-4 to TRBJ2-5; 9 bases line up with TRBD2. Germline V lookup: CDR1 SGHNT, CDR2 YYREEE (reference sequence). Germline trimming cut 3 bases from V and 2 bases from J; bases unmatched to any gene: 14. This CDR3 contains 18 residues. The CDR3 DNA is TGTGCCAGCAGCTCGGGAAGGCGGACTAGCGATATACAAGAGACCCAGTACTTC. As protein: CASSSGRRTSDIQETQYF.

The rearrangement joins TRBV6-5 to TRBJ1-2, with D hard to call. The CDR3 spans 15 residues. V lost 5 bases to trimming and J lost 7 bases, with 20 bases between them. Looked up from germline, CDR1 is MNHEY and CDR2 is SVGAGI. CDR3 amino acids: CASSRPSTDFVGYTF. CDR3 sequence (DNA): TGTGCCAGCAGTCGTCCCTCGACCGACTTCGTTGGCTACACCTTC.

The chain combines TRBV11-2 with TRBJ2-2, with D tentatively TRBD1 (6 bases). This CDR3 spans 16 amino acids. Germline assignment: CDR1 SGHAT and CDR2 FQNNGV. V was pared by 5 bases and J by 0 bases, with 13 bases between. The CDR3 spells CASSRIRGPNTGELFF. CDR3 sequence (DNA): TGTGCCAGCAGCCGTATCAGGGGACCGAACACCGGGGAGCTGTTTTTT.

This chain uses TRBV15 with TRBJ2-6; D remains ambiguous. Trimming took 5 bases from V and 3 from J, leaving 5 bases between them. CDR1 is LNHNV and CDR2 is YYDKDF in the germline V gene (reference sequence). This CDR3 has 13 amino acids. Here the CDR3 DNA reads TGTGCCACCAGCGTCGGTGGGGCCAACGTCCTGACTTTC. Its translation is CATSVGGANVLTF. Variable domain in full (rest from reference TRBV15 and TRBJ2-6): DAMVIQNPRYQVTQFGKPVTLSCSQTLNHNVMYWYQQKSSQAPKLLFHYYDKDFNNEADTPDNFQSRRPNTSFCFLDIRSPGLGDTAMYLCATSVGGANVLTFGAGSRLTVL.

This chain uses TRBV28 with TRBJ1-2; no reliable D call. The germline CDR1 and CDR2 sequences are MDHEN and SYDVKM. V dropped 5 bases and J dropped 7 bases, with 5 bases sitting between them. The CDR3 consists of 10 residues. CDR3 nucleotides: TGTGCCAGCAGTGGCCCTGGCTACACCTTC. Translation: CASSGPGYTF.

The chain combines TRBV11-1 with TRBJ2-5; no clear D. V lost 5 bases, J lost 6 bases, and 19 bases lay in between. The CDR3 sequence is 15 residues long. Germline V gene lookup returns CDR1 SGHAT and CDR2 FQDESV (reference sequence). CDR3 region: CASSPLYYRPQTQYF. The CDR3, as DNA: TGTGCCAGCAGCCCCCTTTATTACCGTCCGCAGACCCAGTACTTC.

The rearrangement uses TRBV6-5 and TRBJ2-7; D is tentatively TRBD1 or TRBD2 (5 bases each). V was cut by 5 bases and J by 2 bases, with 13 bases left in between. The CDR3 has 14 residues. The germline gives CDR1 MNHEY, CDR2 SVGAGI. The CDR3 DNA reads as TGTGCCAGCAGTCTAAACAGGCGGGCCTACGAGCAGTACTTC. It translates to CASSLNRRAYEQYF.

J is TRBJ1-2 and V is TRBV7-2; tentative D call: TRBD1 (6 bases). V dropped 7 bases and J dropped 8 bases, with 17 bases sitting between them. Per the germline V gene, CDR1 is SGHTA and CDR2 is FQGNSA. The CDR3 has 13 amino acids. CDR3 sequence (DNA): TGTGCCAGCATCCCCGTCGGGGGCAGGGGCTACACCTTC. Translating gives CASIPVGGRGYTF.

The chain couples TRBV9 to TRBJ2-3, with 12 bases that match TRBD2. After removal of 5 bases from V and 6 bases from J, the junction contained 4 bases not matched to a gene. The CDR3 totals 14 residues. Germline CDR1 SGDLS, CDR2 YYNGEE. CDR3 sequence (DNA): TGTGCCAGCAGTGGACTAGCGGGATATGATACGCAGTATTTT. Its translation is CASSGLAGYDTQYF.

The V and J genes are TRBV7-2 and TRBJ1-2; D is undetermined. The germline V and J ends were trimmed by 2 bases and 6 bases, with 16 bases remaining between them. Germline CDR1 SGHTA, CDR2 FQGNSA. The CDR3 has 15 amino acids. The CDR3 region is CASSLSHAELDGYTF. DNA of the CDR3: TGTGCCAGCAGCTTATCCCACGCGGAACTCGATGGCTACACCTTC.

The chain links TRBV5-1 to TRBJ2-3, with 8 bases lining up with TRBD2. This CDR3 is built from 14 residues. V was clipped by 9 bases and J by 2 bases; unmatched bases: 8. Germline CDR1 reads SGHRS; CDR2 reads YFSETQ. The CDR3 region has the DNA TGCGCCACCGGACTAGCTTCCCACACAGATACGCAGTATTTT. Its protein is CATGLASHTDTQYF.

The V and J genes are TRBV29-1 and TRBJ2-5; TRBD2 aligns across 12 bases. CDR3 length: 14 amino acids. Germline-derived CDR1 and CDR2 are SQVTM and ANQGSEA. Trimming removed 4 bases from V and 5 bases from J; junction bases left unmatched: 5. The chain's CDR3 is CSVATSGRVETQYF. The DNA of the CDR3 is TGCAGCGTTGCGACTAGCGGGAGAGTGGAGACCCAGTACTTC.

The rearrangement links TRBV30 to TRBJ1-3; 7 bases fit TRBD1. The CDR3 length is 13 residues. V lost 0 bases and J lost 7; bases outside the gene matches: 3. CDR1 is GTSNPN and CDR2 is SVGIG in the germline V gene (reference sequence). CDR3 DNA sequence: TGTGCCTGGAGTGTAAGGGGGCGGAACACCATATATTTT. Its translation is CAWSVRGRNTIYF. Based on the CDR3 plus reference TRBV30 and TRBJ1-3, the full variable domain is SQTIHQWPATLVQPVGSPLSLECTVEGTSNPNLYWYRQAAGRGLQLLFYSVGIGQISSEVPQNLSASRPQDRQFILSSKKLLLSDSGFYLCAWSVRGRNTIYFGEGSWLTVV.

V usage is TRBV7-3 and J usage is TRBJ2-5; 11 bases match TRBD2. This CDR3 is 17 amino acids long. The V segment lost 2 bases and the J segment 5 bases; nucleotides outside the gene matches: 10. In germline, CDR1 is SGHTA, CDR2 FQGTGA. DNA of the CDR3: TGTGCCAGCAGCTTAGGGGGCCTAGCGGGAGGTAGGGAGACCCAGTACTTC. As protein: CASSLGGLAGGRETQYF.

The J gene is TRBJ2-1, the V gene TRBV28; a weak D match, TRBD2 (6 bases). The V gene's germline CDR1 is MDHEN and CDR2 SYDVKM. V lost 2 bases and J lost 14, with 19 bases in between. The CDR3 spans 14 residues. CDR3 region: CASSLPLGAGKKFF. The CDR3 DNA reads as TGTGCCAGCAGTTTACCCCTTGGGGCGGGAAAGAAGTTCTTC.

The chain carries TRBV28 and TRBJ2-5, with unresolved D. Germline CDR1 is MDHEN and CDR2 is SYDVKM. The CDR3 length is 14 residues. The V and J ends lost 3 bases and 2 bases respectively, with 10 bases between them. The CDR3 bases are TGTGCCAGCAGTTTTCGAGTAATTCAAGAGACCCAGTACTTC. It codes for CASSFRVIQETQYF.

This chain uses TRBV6-5 with TRBJ2-3; TRBD2 aligns across 7 bases. Germline CDR1 reads MNHEY; CDR2 reads SVGAGI. V shed 6 bases, J shed 2 bases, and the junction held 2 bases outside the gene matches. CDR3 length equals 13 residues. For the CDR3, the DNA is TGTGCCAGCAGGCGGGACTACACAGATACGCAGTATTTT. It specifies CASRRDYTDTQYF.

The V and J genes are TRBV15 and TRBJ2-5; TRBD1 aligns across 9 bases. CDR3 length: 15 residues. V trimming: 5 bases; J trimming: 4 bases; junction bases outside the gene matches: 8. CDR1 and CDR2 (germline): LNHNV, YYDKDF (reference sequence). The CDR3 coding sequence is TGTGCCACCAGCCACCGGGACAGGGTTGGAGAGACCCAGTACTTC. Protein sequence: CATSHRDRVGETQYF.

This chain connects TRBV5-8 to TRBJ1-2; D gene ambiguous. Germline-derived CDR1 and CDR2 are SGHTS and YDEGEE. The V end lost 2 bases, the J end lost 8 bases, and 13 bases lay between the germline ends. CDR3 length equals 13 residues. The CDR3 loop is CASSLKYVGGYTF. CDR3 coding DNA: TGTGCCAGCAGCTTAAAATACGTTGGGGGCTACACCTTC.